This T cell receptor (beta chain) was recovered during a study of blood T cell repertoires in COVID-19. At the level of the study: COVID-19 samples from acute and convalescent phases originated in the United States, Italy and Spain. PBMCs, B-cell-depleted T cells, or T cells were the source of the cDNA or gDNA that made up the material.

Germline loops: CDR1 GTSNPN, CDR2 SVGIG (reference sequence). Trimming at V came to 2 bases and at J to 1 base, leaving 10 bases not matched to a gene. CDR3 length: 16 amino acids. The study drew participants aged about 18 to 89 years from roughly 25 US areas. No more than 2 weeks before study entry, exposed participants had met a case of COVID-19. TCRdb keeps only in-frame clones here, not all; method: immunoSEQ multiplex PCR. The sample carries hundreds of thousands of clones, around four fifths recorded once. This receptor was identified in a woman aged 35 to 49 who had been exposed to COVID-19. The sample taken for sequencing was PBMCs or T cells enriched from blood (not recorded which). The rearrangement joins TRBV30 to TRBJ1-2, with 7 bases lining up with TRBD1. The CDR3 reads CAWSRGTVERNYGYTF. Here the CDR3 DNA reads TGTGCCTGGAGTAGAGGGACAGTTGAACGTAACTATGGCTACACCTTC. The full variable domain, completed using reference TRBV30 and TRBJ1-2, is SQTIHQWPATLVQPVGSPLSLECTVEGTSNPNLYWYRQAAGRGLQLLFYSVGIGQISSEVPQNLSASRPQDRQFILSSKKLLLSDSGFYLCAWSRGTVERNYGYTFGSGTRLTVV.